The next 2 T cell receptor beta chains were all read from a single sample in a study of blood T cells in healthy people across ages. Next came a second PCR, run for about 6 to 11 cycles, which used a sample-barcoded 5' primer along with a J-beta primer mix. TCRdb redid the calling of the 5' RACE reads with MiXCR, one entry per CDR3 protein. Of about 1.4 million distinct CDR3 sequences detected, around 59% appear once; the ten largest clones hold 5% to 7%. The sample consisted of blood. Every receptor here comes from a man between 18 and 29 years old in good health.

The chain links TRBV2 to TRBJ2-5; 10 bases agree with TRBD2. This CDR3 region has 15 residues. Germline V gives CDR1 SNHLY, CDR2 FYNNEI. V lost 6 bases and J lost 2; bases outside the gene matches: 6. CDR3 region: CASRLLAGRQETQYF. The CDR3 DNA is TGTGCCAGCAGGTTACTAGCGGGGAGACAAGAGACCCAGTACTTC.

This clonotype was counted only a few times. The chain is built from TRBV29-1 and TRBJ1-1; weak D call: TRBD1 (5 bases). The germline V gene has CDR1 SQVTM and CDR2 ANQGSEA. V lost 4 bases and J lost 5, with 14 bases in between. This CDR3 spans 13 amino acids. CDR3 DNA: TGCAGCGTTGTTGATGCGAGGGGAACTGAAGCTTTCTTT. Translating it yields CSVVDARGTEAFF.